This T cell receptor (beta chain) was found in a study of T cell responses to AZD1222 COVID-19 vaccine. As for the study in general: Combined were second doses at about 4 or about 12 weeks.

To note about this clone: As yet, its antigen is unknown.

This table comes from immunoSEQ multiplex PCR, and its TCRdb copy is limited to in-frame clones, with some not included. The sample includes approximately 160,000 clones, about nine tenths of them seen just once. Study-wide results and caveats: Regions 160-218 and 743-854 held dominance among vaccine-associated CD4 TCRs, which spanned spike. The study identified only a handful of AZD1222 recipients as seropositive at baseline. A rise in Spike-specific TCR breadth and depth followed two AZD1222 doses.

V shed 8 bases and J shed 9 bases, with 20 bases lying between them. The germline CDR1 and CDR2 sequences are MDHEN and SYDVKM. The CDR3 is made up of 15 amino acids. The source was peripheral blood, collected on day 0 of AZD1222 vaccination. This chain connects TRBV28 to TRBJ1-6, with D possibly being TRBD1 (5 bases). This clonotype was sampled from an adult in good health. Here the CDR3 DNA reads TGTGCCAGCTCTCCTGCAGCGGGGGGGGGTTCACCCCTCCACTTT. Its translation is CASSPAAGGGSPLHF.